The sequence of this T cell receptor beta chain was determined in a study of CD8 T cells in ankylosing spondylitis. General study findings and limits: Seemingly characteristic of ankylosing spondylitis blood was a TCR beta motif consisting of roughly 8 highly homologous variants.

To note about this clonotype: Its cognate antigen is unknown.

TCRdb ran MiXCR on the 5' RACE reads and lists one entry per CDR3 protein. The table records 350,000 to 400,000 distinct CDR3 sequences, 20% of them present only once. This CDR3 region has 15 residues. The V end was cut by 6 bases, the J end by 4 bases, with 13 bases between. The germline CDR1 and CDR2 sequences are MRHNA and SNTAGT. Specimen: blood, either unsorted or a sorted T cell fraction (not recorded which). V is TRBV6-4 and J is TRBJ2-6; D call uncertain. The sequence derives from a male donor with ankylosing spondylitis or in good health (not recorded which). DNA of the CDR3: TGTGCCAGCAGCCTCGGTCAGGACGGGGCCAACGTCCTGACTTTC. It encodes CASSLGQDGANVLTF.